Listed below are T cell receptor beta chains from one sample, sequenced in a study of blood T cells in healthy people across ages. In TCRdb, the 5' RACE reads were re-called with MiXCR into one record per CDR3 protein. The sample yields 1.8 million or so distinct CDR3 sequences, around 40% seen once. Sequencing was carried out using blood. Receptor source: a human donor in good health. The CDR3 runs from the conserved cysteine through the conserved F or W. Each record gives: V gene, clone size, D gene, J gene, CDR3 DNA, CDR3 protein. The D gene is left open where the match is weak. Not every row has a clone size; where given, it reads once, few, many or a size class.

v_gene: TRBV13
abundance: -
d_gene: -
j_gene: TRBJ2-7
CDR3nt: TGTGCCAGCAGCTTAGGCCCAGGGTCTCACGAGCAGTACTTC
CDR3aa: CASSLGPGSHEQYF

v_gene: TRBV5-6
abundance: few
d_gene: TRBD2
j_gene: TRBJ2-7
CDR3nt: TGTGCCAGCAGCTCCCGGACTAGCGGGGGCCACGAGCAGTACTTC
CDR3aa: CASSSRTSGGHEQYF

v_gene: TRBV6-5
abundance: few
d_gene: -
j_gene: TRBJ1-5
CDR3nt: TGTGCCAGCAGTAATACTCTGGGGAGCGATCAGCCCCAGCATTTT
CDR3aa: CASSNTLGSDQPQHF

v_gene: TRBV12-3/TRBV12-4
abundance: many
d_gene: TRBD1
j_gene: TRBJ2-6
CDR3nt: TGTGCCAGCAGTTTGCCGGGACAGTACAACTCTGGGGCCAACGTCCTGACTTTC
CDR3aa: CASSLPGQYNSGANVLTF

v_gene: TRBV7-8
abundance: -
d_gene: -
j_gene: TRBJ2-3
CDR3nt: TGTGCCAGCAGCTTAGCTCCGCGACTCCAGAGGGGCACAGATACGCAGTATTTT
CDR3aa: CASSLAPRLQRGTDTQYF

v_gene: TRBV12-3/TRBV12-4
abundance: -
d_gene: -
j_gene: TRBJ1-2
CDR3nt: TGTGCCAGCAGTTTACAGCCCAACTATGGCTACACCTTC
CDR3aa: CASSLQPNYGYTF

v_gene: TRBV7-2
abundance: -
d_gene: TRBD2
j_gene: TRBJ2-2
CDR3nt: TGTGCCAGCAGCCCATATCCCCCCGGGAGGCGAGGCACCGGGGAGCTGTTTTTT
CDR3aa: CASSPYPPGRRGTGELFF

v_gene: TRBV5-1
abundance: -
d_gene: -
j_gene: TRBJ2-5
CDR3nt: TGCGCCAGCAGCTTGGTCAGGGAGGTTCGAGAGACCCAGTACTTC
CDR3aa: CASSLVREVRETQYF

v_gene: TRBV6-2/TRBV6-3
abundance: once
d_gene: -
j_gene: TRBJ2-6
CDR3nt: TGTGCCAGCAGTTACCTCGGACAGTCCTCTGGGGCCAACGTCCTGACTTTC
CDR3aa: CASSYLGQSSGANVLTF

v_gene: TRBV11-2
abundance: few
d_gene: -
j_gene: TRBJ1-2
CDR3nt: TGTGCCAGCAGCCTTTACTTAGACAGCCCCTATGGCTACACCTTC
CDR3aa: CASSLYLDSPYGYTF

v_gene: TRBV20-1
abundance: -
d_gene: TRBD1
j_gene: TRBJ2-1
CDR3nt: TGCAGTGCTTACGACAGGGGGTCCTTGGCCGGCTCCTACAATGAGCAGTTCTTC
CDR3aa: CSAYDRGSLAGSYNEQFF

v_gene: TRBV4-1
abundance: once
d_gene: -
j_gene: TRBJ1-6
CDR3nt: TGCGCCAGCAGCCAAGTCGGGACTTCACCCCTCCACTTT
CDR3aa: CASSQVGTSPLHF

v_gene: TRBV7-6
abundance: -
d_gene: -
j_gene: TRBJ1-1
CDR3nt: TGTGCCAGCAGCTTAGGAGGGAGCAATGAAGCTTTCTTT
CDR3aa: CASSLGGSNEAFF

v_gene: TRBV20-1
abundance: -
d_gene: -
j_gene: TRBJ2-7
CDR3nt: TGCAGTGCTGCCCGGGACATCATCTACGAGCAGTACTTC
CDR3aa: CSAARDIIYEQYF

v_gene: TRBV9
abundance: -
d_gene: -
j_gene: TRBJ2-3
CDR3nt: TGTGCCAGCAGCGTAGGGAGGGGGAGCACAGATACGCAGTATTTT
CDR3aa: CASSVGRGSTDTQYF

v_gene: TRBV14
abundance: -
d_gene: -
j_gene: TRBJ2-3
CDR3nt: TGTGCCGGCAGCGAAGGGTATGCGACAGATACGCAGTATTTT
CDR3aa: CAGSEGYATDTQYF

v_gene: TRBV20-1
abundance: -
d_gene: -
j_gene: TRBJ1-4
CDR3nt: TGCAGTGCCTGGGGTGAAAAACTGTTTTTT
CDR3aa: CSAWGEKLFF

v_gene: TRBV6-2/TRBV6-3
abundance: -
d_gene: TRBD1
j_gene: TRBJ1-5
CDR3nt: TGTGCCAGCAGTCCCGAGGGACAGGGTTTCCAGCCCCAGCATTTT
CDR3aa: CASSPEGQGFQPQHF

v_gene: TRBV10-3
abundance: few
d_gene: -
j_gene: TRBJ1-2
CDR3nt: TGTGCCATCAGTGAGTTAAGGGGATTGGCTAACTATGGCTACACCTTC
CDR3aa: CAISELRGLANYGYTF

v_gene: TRBV10-3
abundance: few
d_gene: -
j_gene: TRBJ2-1
CDR3nt: TGTGCCATCAGTTTTTTGGACGTAAGGATGGCCTCAGGCACCAATGAGCAGTTCTTC
CDR3aa: CAISFLDVRMASGTNEQFF

v_gene: TRBV20-1
abundance: -
d_gene: -
j_gene: TRBJ1-5
CDR3nt: TGCAGTGCTACCAAAGACGGGGGAGGGTTTGGCAATCAGCCCCAGCATTTT
CDR3aa: CSATKDGGGFGNQPQHF

v_gene: TRBV6-5
abundance: -
d_gene: -
j_gene: TRBJ2-7
CDR3nt: TGTGCCAGCACCTCGGACCCCGGCGGGGAGTACGAGCAGTACTTC
CDR3aa: CASTSDPGGEYEQYF

v_gene: TRBV7-2
abundance: -
d_gene: -
j_gene: TRBJ2-3
CDR3nt: TGTGCCAGCATCTCCCTACCCGGAATCTGGGGGGATGGCACGCAGTATTTT
CDR3aa: CASISLPGIWGDGTQYF

v_gene: TRBV6-6
abundance: -
d_gene: -
j_gene: TRBJ2-7
CDR3nt: TGTGCCAGCAGTTACTCGATACCACAAGGATCAGAGACCCGGTACTTC
CDR3aa: CASSYSIPQGSETRYF

v_gene: TRBV24-1
abundance: few
d_gene: -
j_gene: TRBJ2-3
CDR3nt: TGTGCCACCCGGAACGGGGATACGCAGTATTTT
CDR3aa: CATRNGDTQYF

v_gene: TRBV5-5
abundance: -
d_gene: TRBD2
j_gene: TRBJ2-3
CDR3nt: TGTGCCAGCAGCCCCTGGGGGGGGTTGGATACGCAGTATTTT
CDR3aa: CASSPWGGLDTQYF

v_gene: TRBV28
abundance: -
d_gene: -
j_gene: TRBJ2-2
CDR3nt: TGTGCCAGCAGTTTGGTCGGGAACGGAGAGCTGTTTTTT
CDR3aa: CASSLVGNGELFF

v_gene: TRBV15
abundance: few
d_gene: -
j_gene: TRBJ2-7
CDR3nt: TGTGCCACCGGGACGGGCCCTCGCGAGCAGTACTTC
CDR3aa: CATGTGPREQYF

v_gene: TRBV12-3/TRBV12-4
abundance: once
d_gene: -
j_gene: TRBJ1-2
CDR3nt: TGTGCCAGCAGTTTCTTGGTAGGGGATGGCTACACCTTC
CDR3aa: CASSFLVGDGYTF

v_gene: TRBV7-2
abundance: -
d_gene: -
j_gene: TRBJ1-1
CDR3nt: TGTGCCAGCAGCTCCGCCGCCTCAGGGTCCACTGAAGCTTTCTTT
CDR3aa: CASSSAASGSTEAFF

v_gene: TRBV7-3
abundance: few
d_gene: TRBD2
j_gene: TRBJ2-1
CDR3nt: TGTGCCAGCAGCCGCCAACCGGGACTAGTGGACAATGAGCAGTTCTTC
CDR3aa: CASSRQPGLVDNEQFF

v_gene: TRBV2
abundance: -
d_gene: -
j_gene: TRBJ1-4
CDR3nt: TGTGCCAGCAGTGAACAGGCGGCTAATGAAAAACTGTTTTTT
CDR3aa: CASSEQAANEKLFF

v_gene: TRBV7-9
abundance: few
d_gene: -
j_gene: TRBJ2-3
CDR3nt: TGTGCCAGCAGCTTAGCAGGGTCCGATACAGATACGCAGTATTTT
CDR3aa: CASSLAGSDTDTQYF

v_gene: TRBV2
abundance: few
d_gene: -
j_gene: TRBJ1-1
CDR3nt: TGTGCCAGCAGACCGGGTCCTCTGAACACTGAAGCTTTCTTT
CDR3aa: CASRPGPLNTEAFF

v_gene: TRBV12-3/TRBV12-4
abundance: -
d_gene: -
j_gene: TRBJ2-1
CDR3nt: TGTGCCAGCAGTCCCTTTAGGGGCTCCTACAATGAGCAGTTCTTC
CDR3aa: CASSPFRGSYNEQFF

v_gene: TRBV7-2
abundance: -
d_gene: -
j_gene: TRBJ2-7
CDR3nt: TGTGCCAGCACCAATCCTGAAGTTTACGAGCAGTACTTC
CDR3aa: CASTNPEVYEQYF

v_gene: TRBV6-4
abundance: few
d_gene: -
j_gene: TRBJ1-6
CDR3nt: TGTGCCAGCAGCCGGGAAACCTGGGAACCCCTCCACTTT
CDR3aa: CASSRETWEPLHF

v_gene: TRBV28
abundance: once
d_gene: -
j_gene: TRBJ2-7
CDR3nt: TGTGCCAGCAGTCTCGCAGAGCGGTCGTCCTACGAGCAGTACTTC
CDR3aa: CASSLAERSSYEQYF

v_gene: TRBV24-1
abundance: -
d_gene: -
j_gene: TRBJ1-5
CDR3nt: TGTGCCACCAGTGATAAGGCAGATCAGCCCCAGCATTTT
CDR3aa: CATSDKADQPQHF

v_gene: TRBV29-1
abundance: once
d_gene: -
j_gene: TRBJ1-1
CDR3nt: TGCAGCGTTGCCGGGATCATTAACACTGAAGCTTTCTTT
CDR3aa: CSVAGIINTEAFF

v_gene: TRBV7-9
abundance: -
d_gene: -
j_gene: TRBJ2-3
CDR3nt: TGTGCCAGCAGCTTTGAGTCAACGCAGTATTTT
CDR3aa: CASSFESTQYF

v_gene: TRBV4-2
abundance: -
d_gene: -
j_gene: TRBJ2-4
CDR3nt: TGTGCCAGCAGCCAAGATCGGGGGCGCTCTTCCATTCAGTACTTC
CDR3aa: CASSQDRGRSSIQYF

v_gene: TRBV7-2
abundance: -
d_gene: -
j_gene: TRBJ2-6
CDR3nt: TGTGCCAGCAGCCAACGGGCCTACTCCAACGTCCTGACTTTC
CDR3aa: CASSQRAYSNVLTF

v_gene: TRBV24-1
abundance: few
d_gene: -
j_gene: TRBJ2-3
CDR3nt: TGTGCCACCAGTGACCGCGGGGCCGATTCTAGCACAGATACGCAGTATTTT
CDR3aa: CATSDRGADSSTDTQYF

v_gene: TRBV13
abundance: -
d_gene: -
j_gene: TRBJ2-5
CDR3nt: TGTGCCAGCAAAGGAGGAATGGAGACCCAGTACTTC
CDR3aa: CASKGGMETQYF

v_gene: TRBV20-1
abundance: -
d_gene: TRBD2
j_gene: TRBJ2-5
CDR3nt: TGCAGTGCTAGAGATTGGTCAAGCGGGAGTAAAGAGACCCAGTACTTC
CDR3aa: CSARDWSSGSKETQYF

v_gene: TRBV20-1
abundance: few
d_gene: -
j_gene: TRBJ2-3
CDR3nt: TGCAGTGCTAGATACGATACGCAGTATTTT
CDR3aa: CSARYDTQYF

v_gene: TRBV4-1
abundance: -
d_gene: -
j_gene: TRBJ1-2
CDR3nt: TGCGCCAGCAGCCAAGTGGGATCGGGTGTTGTCAACTATGGCTACACCTTC
CDR3aa: CASSQVGSGVVNYGYTF

v_gene: TRBV29-1
abundance: few
d_gene: -
j_gene: TRBJ1-1
CDR3nt: TGCAGCGTTGTCGTTATGAACACTGAAGCTTTCTTT
CDR3aa: CSVVVMNTEAFF